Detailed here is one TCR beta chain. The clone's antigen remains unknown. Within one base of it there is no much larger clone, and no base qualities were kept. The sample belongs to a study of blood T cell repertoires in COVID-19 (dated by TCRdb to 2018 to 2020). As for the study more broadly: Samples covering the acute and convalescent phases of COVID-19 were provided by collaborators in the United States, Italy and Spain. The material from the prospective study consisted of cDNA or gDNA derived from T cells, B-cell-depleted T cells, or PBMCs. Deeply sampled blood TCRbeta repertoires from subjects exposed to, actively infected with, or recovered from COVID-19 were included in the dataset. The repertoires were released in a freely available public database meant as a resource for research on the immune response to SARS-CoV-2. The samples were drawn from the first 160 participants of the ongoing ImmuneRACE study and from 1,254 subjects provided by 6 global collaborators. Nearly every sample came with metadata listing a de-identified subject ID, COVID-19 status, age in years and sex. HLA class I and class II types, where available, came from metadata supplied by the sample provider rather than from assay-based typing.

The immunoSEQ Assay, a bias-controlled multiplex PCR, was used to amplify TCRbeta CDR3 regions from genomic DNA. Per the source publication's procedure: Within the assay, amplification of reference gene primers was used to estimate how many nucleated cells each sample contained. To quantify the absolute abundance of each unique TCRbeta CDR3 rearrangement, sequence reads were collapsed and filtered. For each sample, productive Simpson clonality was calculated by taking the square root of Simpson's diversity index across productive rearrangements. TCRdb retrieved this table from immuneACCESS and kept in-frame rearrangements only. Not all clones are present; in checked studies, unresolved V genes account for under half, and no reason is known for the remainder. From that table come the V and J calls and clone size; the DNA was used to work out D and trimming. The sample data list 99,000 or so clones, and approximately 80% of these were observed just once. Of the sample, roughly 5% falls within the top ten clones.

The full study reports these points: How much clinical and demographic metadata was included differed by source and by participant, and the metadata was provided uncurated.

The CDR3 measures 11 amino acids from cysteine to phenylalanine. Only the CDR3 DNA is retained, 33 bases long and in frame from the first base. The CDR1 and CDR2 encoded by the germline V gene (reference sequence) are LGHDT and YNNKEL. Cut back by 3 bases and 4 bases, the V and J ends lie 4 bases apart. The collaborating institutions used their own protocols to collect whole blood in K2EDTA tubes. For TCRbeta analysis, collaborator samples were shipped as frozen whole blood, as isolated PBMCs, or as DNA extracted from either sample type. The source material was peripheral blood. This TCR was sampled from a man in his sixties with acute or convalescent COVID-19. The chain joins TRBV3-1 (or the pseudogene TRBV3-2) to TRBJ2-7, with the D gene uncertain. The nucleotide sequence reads TGTGCCAGCAGCCACGGGTACGAGCAGTACTTC. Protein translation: CASSHGYEQYF.